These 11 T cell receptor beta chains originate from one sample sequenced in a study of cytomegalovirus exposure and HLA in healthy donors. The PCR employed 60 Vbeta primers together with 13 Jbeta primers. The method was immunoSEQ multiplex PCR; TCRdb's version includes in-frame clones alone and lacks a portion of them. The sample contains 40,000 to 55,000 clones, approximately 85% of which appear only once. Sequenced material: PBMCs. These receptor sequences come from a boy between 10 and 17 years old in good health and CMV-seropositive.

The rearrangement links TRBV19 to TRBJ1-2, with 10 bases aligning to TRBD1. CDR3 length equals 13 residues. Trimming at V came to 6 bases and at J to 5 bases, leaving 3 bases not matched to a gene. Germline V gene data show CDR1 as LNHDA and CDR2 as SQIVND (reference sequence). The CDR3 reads CASSPGQGYGYTF. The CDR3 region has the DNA TGTGCCAGTAGCCCGGGACAGGGGTATGGCTACACCTTC.

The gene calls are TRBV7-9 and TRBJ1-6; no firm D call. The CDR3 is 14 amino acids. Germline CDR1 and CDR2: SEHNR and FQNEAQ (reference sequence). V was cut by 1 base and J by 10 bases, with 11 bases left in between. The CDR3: CASSLVGGGSPLHF. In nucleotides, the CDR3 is TGTGCCAGCAGCTTAGTAGGTGGCGGCTCACCCCTCCACTTT.

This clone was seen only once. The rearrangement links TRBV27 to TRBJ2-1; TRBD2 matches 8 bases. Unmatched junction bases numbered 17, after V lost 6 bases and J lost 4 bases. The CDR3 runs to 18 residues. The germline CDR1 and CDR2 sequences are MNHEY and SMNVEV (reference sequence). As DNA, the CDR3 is TGTGCCAGCAGCATCACCCCACCGGTAGCGGGGTATTACAATGAGCAGTTCTTC. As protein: CASSITPPVAGYYNEQFF.

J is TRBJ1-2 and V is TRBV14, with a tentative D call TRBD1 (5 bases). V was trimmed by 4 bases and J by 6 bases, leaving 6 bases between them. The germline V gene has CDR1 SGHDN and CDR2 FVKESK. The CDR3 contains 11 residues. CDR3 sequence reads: CASSRGDGYTF. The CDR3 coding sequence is TGTGCCAGCAGCCGGGGCGATGGCTACACCTTC.

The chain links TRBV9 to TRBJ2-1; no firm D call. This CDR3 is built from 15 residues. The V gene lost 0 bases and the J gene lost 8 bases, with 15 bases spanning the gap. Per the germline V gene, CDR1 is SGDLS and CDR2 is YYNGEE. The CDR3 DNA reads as TGTGCCAGCAGCGTAGGACTGCTAGGCCCCCATGAGCAGTTCTTC. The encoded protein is CASSVGLLGPHEQFF.

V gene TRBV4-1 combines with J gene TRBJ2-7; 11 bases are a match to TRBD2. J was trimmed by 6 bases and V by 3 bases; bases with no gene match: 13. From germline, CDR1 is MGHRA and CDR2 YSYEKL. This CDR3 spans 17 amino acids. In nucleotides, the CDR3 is TGCGCCAGCAGCCATAAGGATAGCGGGGGGGCTGTATTCGAGCAGTACTTC. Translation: CASSHKDSGGAVFEQYF.

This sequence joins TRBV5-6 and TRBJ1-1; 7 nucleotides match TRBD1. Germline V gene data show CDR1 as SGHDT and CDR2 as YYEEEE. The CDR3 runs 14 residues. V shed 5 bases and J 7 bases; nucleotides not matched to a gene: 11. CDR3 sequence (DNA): TGTGCCAGCAGATTGAGGGGGCGGCCTATTGAAGCTTTCTTT. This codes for CASRLRGRPIEAFF.

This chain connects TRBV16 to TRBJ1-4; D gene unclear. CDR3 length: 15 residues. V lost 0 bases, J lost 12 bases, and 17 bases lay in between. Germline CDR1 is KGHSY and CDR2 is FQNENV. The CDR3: CASSQSGAPTRELFF. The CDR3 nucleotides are TGTGCCAGCAGCCAATCGGGAGCCCCTACGAGGGAACTGTTTTTT.

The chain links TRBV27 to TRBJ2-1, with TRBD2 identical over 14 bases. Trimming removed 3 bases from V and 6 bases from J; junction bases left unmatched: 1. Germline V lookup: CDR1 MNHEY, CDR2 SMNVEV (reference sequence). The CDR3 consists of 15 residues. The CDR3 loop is CASSLGLAGVNEQFF. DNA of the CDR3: TGTGCCAGCAGTTTGGGACTAGCGGGGGTCAATGAGCAGTTCTTC.

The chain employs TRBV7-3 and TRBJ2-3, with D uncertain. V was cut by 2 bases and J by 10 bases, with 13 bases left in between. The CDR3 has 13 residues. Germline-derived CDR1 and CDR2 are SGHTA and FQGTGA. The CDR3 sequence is CASSLYSRTPQYF. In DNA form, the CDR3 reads TGTGCCAGCAGCTTATACTCTCGCACGCCGCAGTATTTT.

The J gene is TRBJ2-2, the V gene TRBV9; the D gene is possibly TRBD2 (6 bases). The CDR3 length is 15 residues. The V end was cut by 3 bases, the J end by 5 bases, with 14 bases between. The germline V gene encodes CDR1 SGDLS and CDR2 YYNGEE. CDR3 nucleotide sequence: TGTGCCAGCAGCGCTCAAACCGGGAGTACCGGGGAGCTGTTTTTT. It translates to CASSAQTGSTGELFF.